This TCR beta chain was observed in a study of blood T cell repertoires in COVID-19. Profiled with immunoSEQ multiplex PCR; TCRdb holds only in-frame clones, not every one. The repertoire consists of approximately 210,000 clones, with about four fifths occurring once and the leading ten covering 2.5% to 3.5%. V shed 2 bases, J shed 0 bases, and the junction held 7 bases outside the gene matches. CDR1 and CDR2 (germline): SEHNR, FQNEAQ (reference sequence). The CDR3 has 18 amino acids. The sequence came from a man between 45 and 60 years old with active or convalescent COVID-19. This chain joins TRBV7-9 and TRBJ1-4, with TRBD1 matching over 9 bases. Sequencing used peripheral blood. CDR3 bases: TGTGCCAGCAGCTTACTGACAGGGGGATGGGCAACTAATGAAAAACTGTTTTTT. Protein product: CASSLLTGGWATNEKLFF.